These 3 T cell receptor beta chains were sequenced from one sample in a study of breast tumors, draining lymph nodes, adjacent tissues. One entry per CDR3 protein, called by TCRdb with MiXCR from the multiplex PCR reads. The data contain some 130,000 distinct CDR3 sequences, around 24% of them singletons. The lymph nodes were axillary draining lymph nodes from breast cancer patients. Source material: axillary lymph node tissue. These receptors came from a female donor with breast cancer. Some clones in this sample may be carry-over from other donors' samples.

This clonotype was picked up a small number of times. A much more abundant neighbour one base away suggests this may be a read error. V is TRBV10-1 and J is TRBJ2-5, with D possibly being TRBD2 (5 bases). V lost 6 bases and J 5 bases, leaving 13 bases between the germline ends. The germline V gene has CDR1 WNHNN and CDR2 SYGVQD (reference sequence). This CDR3 is 13 amino acids long. The CDR3 DNA follows: TGCGCCAGCAGCCGGGGTCCGGGGGAGACCCAGTACTTC. It translates to CASSRGPGETQYF.

This clonotype was observed at least ten times. This rearrangement joins TRBV6-1 to TRBJ2-7; 12 nucleotides agree with TRBD2. V trimming: 6 bases; J trimming: 4 bases; junction bases outside the gene matches: 1. The CDR3 loop spans 13 amino acids. Looked up from germline, CDR1 is MNHNS and CDR2 is SASEGT. The CDR3, as DNA: TGTGCCAGCAGGACTAGCGGGAGTTACGAGCAGTACTTC. Protein product: CASRTSGSYEQYF.

This clonotype was detected many times. The gene calls are TRBV6-2 or TRBV6-3 and TRBJ2-3; possible D gene TRBD2, 6 bases. V gave up 7 bases and J gave up 2 bases, with 13 bases separating them. Germline V gives CDR1 MNHEY, CDR2 SVGEGT. This CDR3 region has 14 residues. Here the CDR3 DNA reads TGTGCCAGCAAGATAGCGGCAGCCACAGATACGCAGTATTTT. Translation: CASKIAAATDTQYF.